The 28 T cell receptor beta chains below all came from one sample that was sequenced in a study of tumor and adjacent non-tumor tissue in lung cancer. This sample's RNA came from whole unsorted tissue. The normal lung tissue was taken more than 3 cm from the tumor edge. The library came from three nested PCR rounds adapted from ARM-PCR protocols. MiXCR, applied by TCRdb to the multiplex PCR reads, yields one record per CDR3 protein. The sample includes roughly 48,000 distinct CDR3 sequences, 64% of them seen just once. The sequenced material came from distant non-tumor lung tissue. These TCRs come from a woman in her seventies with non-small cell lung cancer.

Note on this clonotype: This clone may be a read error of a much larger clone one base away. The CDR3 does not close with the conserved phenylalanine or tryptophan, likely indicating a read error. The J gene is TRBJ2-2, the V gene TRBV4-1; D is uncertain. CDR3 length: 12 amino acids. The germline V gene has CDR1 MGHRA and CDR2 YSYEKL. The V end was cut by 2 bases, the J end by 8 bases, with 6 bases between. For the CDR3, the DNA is TGCGCCAGCAGCCAATTACTGGGGGAGCTGTTTTCT. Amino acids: CASSQLLGELFS.

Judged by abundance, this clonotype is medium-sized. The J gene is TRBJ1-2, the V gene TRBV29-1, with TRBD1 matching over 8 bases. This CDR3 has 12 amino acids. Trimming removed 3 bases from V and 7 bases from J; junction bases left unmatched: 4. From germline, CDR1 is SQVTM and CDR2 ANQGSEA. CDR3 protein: CSVDAGGRGYTF. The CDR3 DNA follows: TGCAGCGTTGACGCAGGGGGCCGTGGCTACACCTTC.

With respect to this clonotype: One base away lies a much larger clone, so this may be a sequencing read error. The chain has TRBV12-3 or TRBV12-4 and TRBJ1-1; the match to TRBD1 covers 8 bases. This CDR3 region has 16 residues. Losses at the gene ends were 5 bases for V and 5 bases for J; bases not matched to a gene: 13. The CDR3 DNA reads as TGTGCCAGCAGTACTTTCGACAGGGGAGAAAAGACTGAAGCTTTCTTT. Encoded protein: CASSTFDRGEKTEAFF.

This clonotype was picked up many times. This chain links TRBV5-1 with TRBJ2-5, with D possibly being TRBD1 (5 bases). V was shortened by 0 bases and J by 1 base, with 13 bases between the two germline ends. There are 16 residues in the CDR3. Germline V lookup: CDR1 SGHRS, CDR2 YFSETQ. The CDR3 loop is CASSLGQGVFQETQYF. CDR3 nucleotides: TGCGCCAGCAGCTTGGGGCAGGGTGTCTTCCAAGAGACCCAGTACTTC. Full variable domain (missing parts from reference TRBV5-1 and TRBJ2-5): KAGVTQTPRYLIKTRGQQVTLSCSPISGHRSVSWYQQTPGQGLQFLFEYFSETQRNKGNFPGRFSGRQFSNSRSEMNVSTLELGDSALYLCASSLGQGVFQETQYFGPGTRLLVL.

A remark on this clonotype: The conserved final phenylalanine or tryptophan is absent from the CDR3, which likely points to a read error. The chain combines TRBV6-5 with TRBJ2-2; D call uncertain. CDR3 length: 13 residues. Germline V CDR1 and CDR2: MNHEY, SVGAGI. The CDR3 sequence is CASRVSNTRELFS. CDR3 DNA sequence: TGTGCCAGCAGGGTATCGAACACCCGGGAGCTGTTTTCT.

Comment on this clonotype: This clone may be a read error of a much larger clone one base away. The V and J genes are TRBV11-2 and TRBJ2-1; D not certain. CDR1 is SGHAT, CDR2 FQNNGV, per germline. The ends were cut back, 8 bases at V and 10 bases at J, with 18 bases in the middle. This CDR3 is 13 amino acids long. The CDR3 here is CASCSPQGREQFF. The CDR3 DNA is TGTGCCAGCTGCTCCCCCCAAGGCAGGGAGCAGTTCTTC.

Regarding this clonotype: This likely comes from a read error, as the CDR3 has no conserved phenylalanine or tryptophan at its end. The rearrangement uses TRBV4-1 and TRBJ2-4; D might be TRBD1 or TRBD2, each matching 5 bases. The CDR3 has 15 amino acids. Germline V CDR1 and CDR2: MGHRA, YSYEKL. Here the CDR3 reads CTSSQGPSVKNIQYL. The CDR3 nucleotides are TGCACCAGCAGCCAGGGACCAAGCGTCAAAAACATTCAGTACCTC.

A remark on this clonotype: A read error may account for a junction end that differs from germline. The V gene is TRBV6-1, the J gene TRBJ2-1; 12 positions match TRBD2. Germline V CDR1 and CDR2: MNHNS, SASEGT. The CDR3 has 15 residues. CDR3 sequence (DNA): TGTGCCAGTAGATCATCGACTAGCGGGAGAAATGAACAGTTCTTC. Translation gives CASRSSTSGRNEQFF.

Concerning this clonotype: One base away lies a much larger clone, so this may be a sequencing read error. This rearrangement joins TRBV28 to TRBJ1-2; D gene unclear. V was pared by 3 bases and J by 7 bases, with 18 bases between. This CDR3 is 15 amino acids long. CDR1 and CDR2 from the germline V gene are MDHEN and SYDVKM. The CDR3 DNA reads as TGTGCCAGCAGTTTCTGGGAACCTGGAGGGTGTGGCTACACCTTC. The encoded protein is CASSFWEPGGCGYTF.

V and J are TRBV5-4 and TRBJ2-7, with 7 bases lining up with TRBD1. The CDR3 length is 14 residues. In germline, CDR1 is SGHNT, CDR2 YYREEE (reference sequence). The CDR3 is CNSSQRDRLYEQYF. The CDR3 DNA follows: TGTAACAGCAGCCAAAGGGACAGACTATACGAGCAGTACTTC.

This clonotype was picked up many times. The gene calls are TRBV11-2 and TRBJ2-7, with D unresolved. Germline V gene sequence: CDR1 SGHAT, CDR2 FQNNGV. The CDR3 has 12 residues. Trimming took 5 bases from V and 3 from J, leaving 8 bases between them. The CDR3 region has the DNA TGTGCCAGCAGCAGATGGAGCTACGAGCAGTACTTC. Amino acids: CASSRWSYEQYF.

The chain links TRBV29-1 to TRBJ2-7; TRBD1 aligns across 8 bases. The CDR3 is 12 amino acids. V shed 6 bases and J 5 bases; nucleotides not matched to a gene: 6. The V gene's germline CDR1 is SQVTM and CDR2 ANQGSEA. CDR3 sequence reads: CSVSTGVDEQYF. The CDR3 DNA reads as TGCAGCGTATCGACAGGGGTCGACGAGCAGTACTTC.

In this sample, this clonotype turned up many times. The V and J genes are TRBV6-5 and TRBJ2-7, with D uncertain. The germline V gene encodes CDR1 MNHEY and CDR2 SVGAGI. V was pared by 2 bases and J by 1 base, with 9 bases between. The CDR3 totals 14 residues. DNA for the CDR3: TGTGCCAGCAGTTACGGCGCAGAATCCTACGAGCAGTACTTC. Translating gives CASSYGAESYEQYF.

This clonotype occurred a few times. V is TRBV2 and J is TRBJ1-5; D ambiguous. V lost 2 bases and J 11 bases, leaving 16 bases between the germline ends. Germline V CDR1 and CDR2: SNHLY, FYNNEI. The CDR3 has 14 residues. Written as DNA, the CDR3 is TGTGCCAGCAGTGAATGGGCCACCGAATCAGCCCAGCATTTT. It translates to CASSEWATESAQHF.

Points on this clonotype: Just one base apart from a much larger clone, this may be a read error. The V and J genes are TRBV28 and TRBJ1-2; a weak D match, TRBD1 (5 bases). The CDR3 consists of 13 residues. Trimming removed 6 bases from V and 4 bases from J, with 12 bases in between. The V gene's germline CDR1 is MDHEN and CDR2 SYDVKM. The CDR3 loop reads CASSTTAIYGYTF. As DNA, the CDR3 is TGTGCCAGCAGCACGACAGCTATCTATGGCTACACCTTC.

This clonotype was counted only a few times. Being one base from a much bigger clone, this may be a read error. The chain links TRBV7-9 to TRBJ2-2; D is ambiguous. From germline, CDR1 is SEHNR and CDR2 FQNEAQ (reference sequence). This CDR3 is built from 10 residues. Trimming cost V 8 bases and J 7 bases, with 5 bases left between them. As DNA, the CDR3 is TGTGCCAGCGGGATCGGGGAGCTGTTTTTT. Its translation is CASGIGELFF. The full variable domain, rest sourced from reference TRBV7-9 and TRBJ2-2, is DTGVSQNPRHKITKRGQNVTFRCDPISEHNRLYWYRQTLGQGPEFLTYFQNEAQLEKSRLLSDRFSAERPKGSFSTLEIQRTEQGDSAMYLCASGIGELFFGEGSRLTVL.

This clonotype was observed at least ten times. The CDR3, as DNA: TGTGCCAGCACCCCGTGGGGGGGACGGACTGAAGCTTTCTTT. This codes for CASTPWGGRTEAFF. This chain connects TRBV28 to TRBJ1-1; D is possibly TRBD1 (5 bases). Germline V CDR1 and CDR2: MDHEN, SYDVKM. The CDR3 runs to 14 residues. Trimming left V 7 bases short and J 5 bases short, with 17 bases between.

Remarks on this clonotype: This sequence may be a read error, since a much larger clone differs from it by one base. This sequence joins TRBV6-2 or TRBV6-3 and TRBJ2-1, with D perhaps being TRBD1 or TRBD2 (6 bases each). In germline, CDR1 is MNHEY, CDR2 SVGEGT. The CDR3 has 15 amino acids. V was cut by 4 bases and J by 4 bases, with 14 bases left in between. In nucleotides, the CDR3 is TGTGCCAGCAGTTCTCATAGGGGGGAGTACAATGAGCAGTTCTTC. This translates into CASSSHRGEYNEQFF.

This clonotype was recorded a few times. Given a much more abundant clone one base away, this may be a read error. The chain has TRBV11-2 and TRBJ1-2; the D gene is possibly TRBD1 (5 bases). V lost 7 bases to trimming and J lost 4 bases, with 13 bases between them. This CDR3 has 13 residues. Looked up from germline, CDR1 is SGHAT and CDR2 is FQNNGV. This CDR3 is CASNLEGPYGYTF. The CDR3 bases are TGTGCCAGCAACTTGGAGGGACCCTATGGCTACACCTTC.

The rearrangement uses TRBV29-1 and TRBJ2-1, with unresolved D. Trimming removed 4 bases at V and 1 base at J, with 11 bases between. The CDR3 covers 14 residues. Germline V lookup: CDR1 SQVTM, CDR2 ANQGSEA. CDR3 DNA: TGCAGCGTTGTCGTTCGCATGTCCTACAATGAGCAGTTCTTC. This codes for CSVVVRMSYNEQFF.

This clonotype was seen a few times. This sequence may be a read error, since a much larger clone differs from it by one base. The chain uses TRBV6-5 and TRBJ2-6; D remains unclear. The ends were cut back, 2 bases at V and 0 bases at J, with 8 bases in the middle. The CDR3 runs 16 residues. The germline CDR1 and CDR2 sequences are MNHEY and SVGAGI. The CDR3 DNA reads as TGTGCCAGCAGTTACAGGGTTATCTCTGGGGCCAACGTCCTGACTTTC. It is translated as CASSYRVISGANVLTF.

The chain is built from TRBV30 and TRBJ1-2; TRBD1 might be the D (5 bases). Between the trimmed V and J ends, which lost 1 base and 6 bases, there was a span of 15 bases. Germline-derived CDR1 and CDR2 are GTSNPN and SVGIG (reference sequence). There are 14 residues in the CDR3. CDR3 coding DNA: TGTGCCTGGAGTGCAAGGGGCAGGGTTCATGGCTACACCTTC. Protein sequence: CAWSARGRVHGYTF.

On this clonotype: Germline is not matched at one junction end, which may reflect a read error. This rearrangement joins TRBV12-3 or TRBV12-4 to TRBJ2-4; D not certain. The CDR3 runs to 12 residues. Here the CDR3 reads CASSSVLGIQSF. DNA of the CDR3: TGTGCCAGCAGTTCGGTCCTCGGCATTCAGAGCTTC.

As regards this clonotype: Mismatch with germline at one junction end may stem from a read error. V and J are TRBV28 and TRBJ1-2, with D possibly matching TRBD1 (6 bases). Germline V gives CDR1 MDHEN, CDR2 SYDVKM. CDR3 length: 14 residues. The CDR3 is CASSIQGSHYGYAF. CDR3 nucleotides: TGTGCCAGCAGCATTCAGGGGTCCCACTATGGCTACGCCTTC.

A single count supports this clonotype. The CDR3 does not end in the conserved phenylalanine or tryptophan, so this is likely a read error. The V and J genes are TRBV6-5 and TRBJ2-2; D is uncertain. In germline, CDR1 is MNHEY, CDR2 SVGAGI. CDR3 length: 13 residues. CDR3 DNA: TGTGCCAGCAGGGTATCGAATACCGGGGAGCTGTTTTCT. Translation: CASRVSNTGELFS.

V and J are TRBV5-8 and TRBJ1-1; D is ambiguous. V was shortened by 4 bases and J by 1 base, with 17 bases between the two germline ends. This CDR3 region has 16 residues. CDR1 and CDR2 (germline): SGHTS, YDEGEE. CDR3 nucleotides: TGTGCCAGCAGCCCAACCCGCATCACGGCGAACACTGAAGCTTTCTTT. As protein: CASSPTRITANTEAFF.

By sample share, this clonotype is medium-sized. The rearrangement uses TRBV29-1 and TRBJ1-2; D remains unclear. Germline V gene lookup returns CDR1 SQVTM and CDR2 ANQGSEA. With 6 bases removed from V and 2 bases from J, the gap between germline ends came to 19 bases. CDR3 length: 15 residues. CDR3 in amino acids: CSVLASPLLNYGYTF. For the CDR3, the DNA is TGCAGCGTCCTTGCCTCCCCACTACTCAACTATGGCTACACCTTC.

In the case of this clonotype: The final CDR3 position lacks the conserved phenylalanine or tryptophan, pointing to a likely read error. CDR3 nucleotide sequence: TGCAGCGTTGAACTCGACCGAGCCTACGAGCAGTACTAC. Translating it yields CSVELDRAYEQYY. The chain joins TRBV29-1 to TRBJ2-7; D call uncertain. V was cut by 2 bases and J by 2 bases, with 10 bases left in between. Germline V gene lookup returns CDR1 SQVTM and CDR2 ANQGSEA. The CDR3 runs 13 residues.